A selection of T cell receptor beta chains follows, all from one sample in a study of T cell responses to AZD1222 COVID-19 vaccine. Sequenced by immunoSEQ multiplex PCR; TCRdb stores in-frame clones only, minus some. The table has 140,000 to 150,000 clones, about 90% seen once; the top ten hold around 3.5%. Here the sequenced sample was peripheral blood, taken 28 days after the second AZD1222 dose. The receptors come from an adult who received the AZD1222 COVID-19 vaccine. Each CDR3 is given with its conserved first and last residue. D genes are given only for firm matches. The size field is filled for only some rows; it gives once, few, many or a size class.

clone_size: .
v_call: TRBV9
d_call: .
j_call: TRBJ1-3
cdr3_nt: TGTGCCAGCAGCTCAGCGGGGGTCTCTGGAAACACCATATATTTT
cdr3_aa: CASSSAGVSGNTIYF

clone_size: .
v_call: TRBV2
d_call: .
j_call: TRBJ1-1
cdr3_nt: TGTGCCAGCAGTGTGGCCAGGGGCGTCGCTGAAGCTTTCTTT
cdr3_aa: CASSVARGVAEAFF

clone_size: .
v_call: TRBV6-2/TRBV6-3
d_call: .
j_call: TRBJ1-5
cdr3_nt: TGTGCCAGCAGTTATGCCGGGTTCCTCCCCCTCAATCAGCCCCAGCATTTT
cdr3_aa: CASSYAGFLPLNQPQHF

clone_size: .
v_call: TRBV7-9
d_call: TRBD2
j_call: TRBJ2-1
cdr3_nt: TGTGCCAGCAGCTTATGGGGCGGGAGGGGGGACAATGAGCAGTTCTTC
cdr3_aa: CASSLWGGRGDNEQFF

clone_size: once
v_call: TRBV6-2/TRBV6-3
d_call: TRBD1
j_call: TRBJ1-2
cdr3_nt: TGTGCCAGCAGTTTTACAGGGGATGGCTACACCTTC
cdr3_aa: CASSFTGDGYTF

clone_size: .
v_call: TRBV24-1
d_call: TRBD1
j_call: TRBJ1-5
cdr3_nt: TGTGCCACACAGGGACAGGGGAATCAGCCCCAGCATTTT
cdr3_aa: CATQGQGNQPQHF

clone_size: .
v_call: TRBV18
d_call: .
j_call: TRBJ2-2
cdr3_nt: TGTGCCAGCTCACCTCAAGGCTCCGGGGAGCTGTTTTTT
cdr3_aa: CASSPQGSGELFF

clone_size: once
v_call: TRBV11-2
d_call: .
j_call: TRBJ1-2
cdr3_nt: TGTGCCAGCAGCTTAGAAAGATCTGTCGGCTATGGCTACACCTTC
cdr3_aa: CASSLERSVGYGYTF

clone_size: .
v_call: TRBV19
d_call: .
j_call: TRBJ2-2
cdr3_nt: TGTGCCAGTAGTATACGGGCCGGGGAGCTGTTTTTT
cdr3_aa: CASSIRAGELFF

clone_size: .
v_call: TRBV24-1
d_call: .
j_call: TRBJ1-5
cdr3_nt: TGTGCCACCAGTGACCGGGAGGGGCGAAGCAATCAGCCCCAGCATTTT
cdr3_aa: CATSDREGRSNQPQHF

clone_size: .
v_call: TRBV12-3/TRBV12-4
d_call: .
j_call: TRBJ2-5
cdr3_nt: TGTGCCAGCAGGCAGGGAGAAGGAGAGACCCAGTACTTC
cdr3_aa: CASRQGEGETQYF

clone_size: .
v_call: TRBV7-8
d_call: .
j_call: TRBJ2-1
cdr3_nt: TGTGCCAGCAGCTTGGCAGGGAGCGTTTACAATGAGCAGTTCTTC
cdr3_aa: CASSLAGSVYNEQFF

clone_size: .
v_call: TRBV7-9
d_call: TRBD1
j_call: TRBJ1-2
cdr3_nt: TGTGCCAGCAGCCTAACTCAGGGGGCGGGCTATGGCTACACCTTC
cdr3_aa: CASSLTQGAGYGYTF

clone_size: .
v_call: TRBV19
d_call: TRBD1
j_call: TRBJ1-5
cdr3_nt: TGTGCCAGTAGTATAGTGTCGGGACAGGGAACTCAGCCCCAGCATTTT
cdr3_aa: CASSIVSGQGTQPQHF

clone_size: .
v_call: TRBV5-1
d_call: TRBD1
j_call: TRBJ1-2
cdr3_nt: TGCGCCAGCAGCTCGCACAGGGGGCCCAACTATGGCTACACCTTC
cdr3_aa: CASSSHRGPNYGYTF

clone_size: .
v_call: TRBV21-1
d_call: .
j_call: TRBJ1-2
cdr3_nt: TGTGCCAGCAGCAAAGCGGGTGGACAGGGTCTTGGCTACACCTTC
cdr3_aa: CASSKAGGQGLGYTF

clone_size: .
v_call: TRBV6-6
d_call: .
j_call: TRBJ1-6
cdr3_nt: TGTGCCAGCGGGGGGTGGAGCTCCTATAATTCACCCCTCCACTTT
cdr3_aa: CASGGWSSYNSPLHF

clone_size: few
v_call: TRBV10-3
d_call: TRBD1
j_call: TRBJ1-5
cdr3_nt: TGTGCCGCGAGGGGACAGGGCAATCAGCCCCAGCATTTT
cdr3_aa: CAARGQGNQPQHF

clone_size: .
v_call: TRBV5-1
d_call: TRBD1
j_call: TRBJ2-5
cdr3_nt: TGCGCCAGCACCCCAACAGGGGGGAGGGAGACCCAGTACTTC
cdr3_aa: CASTPTGGRETQYF

clone_size: .
v_call: TRBV28
d_call: TRBD2
j_call: TRBJ2-5
cdr3_nt: TGTGCCAGCAGTCCAAGGAGGGCTAGCGGGGGAGATTACTTC
cdr3_aa: CASSPRRASGGDYF

clone_size: .
v_call: TRBV10-1
d_call: .
j_call: TRBJ1-2
cdr3_nt: TGCGCCAGCAGTAAGACAGCGAACTATGGCTACACCTTC
cdr3_aa: CASSKTANYGYTF

clone_size: .
v_call: TRBV6-2/TRBV6-3
d_call: TRBD1
j_call: TRBJ2-2
cdr3_nt: TGTGCCAGCAGTTACCGACAGGGGACGAACACCGGGGAGCTGTTTTTT
cdr3_aa: CASSYRQGTNTGELFF

clone_size: .
v_call: TRBV15
d_call: TRBD1
j_call: TRBJ2-7
cdr3_nt: TGTGCCACCAGCAGAGGGACAGGGGCAACGAACTACGAGCAGTACTTC
cdr3_aa: CATSRGTGATNYEQYF

clone_size: .
v_call: TRBV28
d_call: .
j_call: TRBJ2-7
cdr3_nt: TGTGCCACCAAACAGCGTTACGAGCAGTACTTC
cdr3_aa: CATKQRYEQYF

clone_size: .
v_call: TRBV11-2
d_call: TRBD1
j_call: TRBJ1-1
cdr3_nt: TGTGCCAGCAGCTTAGATCTGAGACAGGGACGAACTTTCTTT
cdr3_aa: CASSLDLRQGRTFF

clone_size: .
v_call: TRBV15
d_call: .
j_call: TRBJ2-3
cdr3_nt: TGTGCCACCAGCAGTCGTGTCCGAGTAAGCACAGATACGCAGTATTTT
cdr3_aa: CATSSRVRVSTDTQYF

clone_size: .
v_call: TRBV28
d_call: .
j_call: TRBJ2-1
cdr3_nt: TGTGCCAGCAGCCCCGGTGGCGGCTCCTACAATGAGCAGTTCTTC
cdr3_aa: CASSPGGGSYNEQFF

clone_size: .
v_call: TRBV28
d_call: .
j_call: TRBJ1-2
cdr3_nt: TGTGCCAGCTTTGAAGGACGGAGCTACGGCTACACCTTC
cdr3_aa: CASFEGRSYGYTF

clone_size: once
v_call: TRBV2
d_call: TRBD2
j_call: TRBJ2-3
cdr3_nt: TGTGCCAGCAGTAGCGGGAGCGGGCATACGCAGTATTTT
cdr3_aa: CASSSGSGHTQYF

clone_size: .
v_call: TRBV30
d_call: .
j_call: TRBJ1-5
cdr3_nt: TGTGCCTGGGGGAAGAGGGGGAACAATCAGCCCCAGCATTTT
cdr3_aa: CAWGKRGNNQPQHF

clone_size: few
v_call: TRBV15
d_call: .
j_call: TRBJ2-7
cdr3_nt: TGTGCCACCAGCAGAGAGGGTGGCGTGCAGTACTTC
cdr3_aa: CATSREGGVQYF

clone_size: .
v_call: TRBV5-1
d_call: TRBD1
j_call: TRBJ1-3
cdr3_nt: TGCGCCAGCAGCGGAGGACAGGGGGCTGGAAACACCATATATTTT
cdr3_aa: CASSGGQGAGNTIYF

clone_size: .
v_call: TRBV19
d_call: .
j_call: TRBJ1-4
cdr3_nt: TGTGCCAGTAGGAGGACAGCAACTAATGAAAAACTGTTTTTT
cdr3_aa: CASRRTATNEKLFF

clone_size: .
v_call: TRBV29-1
d_call: TRBD1
j_call: TRBJ2-2
cdr3_nt: TGCAGCGTTGAAACCATGACAGGGGCCACCGGGGAGCTGTTTTTT
cdr3_aa: CSVETMTGATGELFF

clone_size: .
v_call: TRBV6-5
d_call: .
j_call: TRBJ2-2
cdr3_nt: TGTGCCAGCAGTTACGGACCAACCGGGGAGCTGTTTTTT
cdr3_aa: CASSYGPTGELFF

clone_size: .
v_call: TRBV3-1/TRBV3-2
d_call: .
j_call: TRBJ2-2
cdr3_nt: TGTGCCAGCAGTCTTAGCACCGGGGAGCTGTTTTTT
cdr3_aa: CASSLSTGELFF

clone_size: .
v_call: TRBV5-4
d_call: .
j_call: TRBJ2-5
cdr3_nt: TGTGCCAGCAGCTTGGGATGGGGTTATCAAGAGACCCAGTACTTC
cdr3_aa: CASSLGWGYQETQYF

clone_size: .
v_call: TRBV12-3/TRBV12-4
d_call: .
j_call: TRBJ1-5
cdr3_nt: TGTGCCAGCAGTAGCGGACAGAATCAGCCCCAGCATTTT
cdr3_aa: CASSSGQNQPQHF

clone_size: .
v_call: TRBV18
d_call: TRBD1
j_call: TRBJ2-2
cdr3_nt: TGTGCCAGCTCTCAGCGGACAGGGACGGGGACCGGGGAGCTGTTTTTT
cdr3_aa: CASSQRTGTGTGELFF

clone_size: .
v_call: TRBV12-3/TRBV12-4
d_call: .
j_call: TRBJ2-1
cdr3_nt: TGTGCCAGCAGCCAGGTTCGGGAGCAGTTCTTC
cdr3_aa: CASSQVREQFF

clone_size: .
v_call: TRBV7-2
d_call: .
j_call: TRBJ1-2
cdr3_nt: TGTGCCAGCAGCTTAGCCGGGGGCGGCGATGGCTACACCTTC
cdr3_aa: CASSLAGGGDGYTF

clone_size: .
v_call: TRBV7-8
d_call: .
j_call: TRBJ1-5
cdr3_nt: TGTGCCAGCAGCCCTAACACTGATCCCAATCAGCCCCAGCATTTT
cdr3_aa: CASSPNTDPNQPQHF

clone_size: .
v_call: TRBV6-5
d_call: .
j_call: TRBJ1-1
cdr3_nt: TGTGCCAGCAGTTCCCGTAGACAGCCCACTGAAGCTTTCTTT
cdr3_aa: CASSSRRQPTEAFF

clone_size: .
v_call: TRBV14
d_call: .
j_call: TRBJ1-3
cdr3_nt: TGTGCCAGCAAGGGGGAAACCTCTGGAAACACCATATATTTT
cdr3_aa: CASKGETSGNTIYF

clone_size: .
v_call: TRBV6-5
d_call: .
j_call: TRBJ1-1
cdr3_nt: TGTGCCAGCAGTTATTCAAGACTCACTGAAGCTTTCTTT
cdr3_aa: CASSYSRLTEAFF

clone_size: .
v_call: TRBV27
d_call: .
j_call: TRBJ1-4
cdr3_nt: TGTGCCAGCAAAAGGACACTCTCCAGTGATGAAAAACTGTTTTTT
cdr3_aa: CASKRTLSSDEKLFF

clone_size: .
v_call: TRBV19
d_call: TRBD1
j_call: TRBJ2-1
cdr3_nt: TGTGCCAGCTCCCGCACCTTTCAGGGGGCGAATGAGCAGTTCTTC
cdr3_aa: CASSRTFQGANEQFF

clone_size: .
v_call: TRBV7-8
d_call: .
j_call: TRBJ1-2
cdr3_nt: TGTGCCAGCAGCTTAGACTGGGGGCGCGGCTACACCTTC
cdr3_aa: CASSLDWGRGYTF

clone_size: .
v_call: TRBV30
d_call: .
j_call: TRBJ2-1
cdr3_nt: TGTGCCTGGAGTCCTCTCCCGGAAGCCTACAATGAGCAGTTCTTC
cdr3_aa: CAWSPLPEAYNEQFF

clone_size: .
v_call: TRBV6-5
d_call: .
j_call: TRBJ2-1
cdr3_nt: TGTGCCAGCAGTCCAAGGGCAGGGGTTGGAAATGAGCAGTTCTTC
cdr3_aa: CASSPRAGVGNEQFF

clone_size: .
v_call: TRBV30
d_call: .
j_call: TRBJ2-6
cdr3_nt: TGTGCCTGGAGTGTATTGAGAGGGTTCGCCTCTGGGGCCAACGTCCTGACTTTC
cdr3_aa: CAWSVLRGFASGANVLTF

clone_size: .
v_call: TRBV28
d_call: .
j_call: TRBJ2-7
cdr3_nt: TGTGCCAGCAGTTTAGGCGGGACCTCCTACGAGCAGTACTTC
cdr3_aa: CASSLGGTSYEQYF

clone_size: .
v_call: TRBV29-1
d_call: .
j_call: TRBJ1-1
cdr3_nt: TGCAGCGTCCACAGGGTACGCATGAACACTGAAGCTTTCTTT
cdr3_aa: CSVHRVRMNTEAFF

clone_size: .
v_call: TRBV27
d_call: .
j_call: TRBJ2-1
cdr3_nt: TGTGCCAGCAGTATGGGCAGGACTCCCCCGGATGAGCAGTTCTTC
cdr3_aa: CASSMGRTPPDEQFF

clone_size: .
v_call: TRBV18
d_call: .
j_call: TRBJ2-7
cdr3_nt: TGTGCCAGCTCACCAACCACAGAGAGTATCTCCTACGAGCAGTACTTC
cdr3_aa: CASSPTTESISYEQYF

clone_size: .
v_call: TRBV11-2
d_call: TRBD2
j_call: TRBJ2-7
cdr3_nt: TGTGCCAGCAGCCCACTAGCGGGCCGGGAAGAGCAGTACTTC
cdr3_aa: CASSPLAGREEQYF

clone_size: .
v_call: TRBV19
d_call: .
j_call: TRBJ1-2
cdr3_nt: TGTGCCACAAACGACAACCTCCTGGGGTATGGCTACACCTTC
cdr3_aa: CATNDNLLGYGYTF

clone_size: .
v_call: TRBV29-1
d_call: TRBD2
j_call: TRBJ2-1
cdr3_nt: TGCAGCGTTGAAGGGGACGGGAGGGCCCCCTACAATGAGCAGTTCTTC
cdr3_aa: CSVEGDGRAPYNEQFF

clone_size: .
v_call: TRBV6-5
d_call: TRBD1
j_call: TRBJ1-6
cdr3_nt: TGTGCCAGCAGCAGGACAGGCAATTCACCCCTCCACTTT
cdr3_aa: CASSRTGNSPLHF